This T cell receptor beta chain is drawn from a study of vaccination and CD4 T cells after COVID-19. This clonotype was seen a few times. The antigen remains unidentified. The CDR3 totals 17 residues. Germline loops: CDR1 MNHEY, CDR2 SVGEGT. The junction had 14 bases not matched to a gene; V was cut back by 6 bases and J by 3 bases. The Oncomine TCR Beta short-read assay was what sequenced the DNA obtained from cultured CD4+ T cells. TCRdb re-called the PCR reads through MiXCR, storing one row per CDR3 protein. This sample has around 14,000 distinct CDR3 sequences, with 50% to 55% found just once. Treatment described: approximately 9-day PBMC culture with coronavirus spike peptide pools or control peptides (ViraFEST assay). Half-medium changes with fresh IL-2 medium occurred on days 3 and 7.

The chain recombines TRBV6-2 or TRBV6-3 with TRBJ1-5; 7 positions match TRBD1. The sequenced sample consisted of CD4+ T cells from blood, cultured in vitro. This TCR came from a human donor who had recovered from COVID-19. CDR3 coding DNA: TGTGCCAGCAGCCGTAATGAACGGACAGGCCACAATCAGCCCCAGCATTTT. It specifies CASSRNERTGHNQPQHF.